This is a list of T cell receptor beta chains from one sample in a study of CD8+CD57+ T cells in acquired aplastic anemia. One entry per CDR3 protein, called by TCRdb with MiXCR from the reads. The sample lists 150,000 to 200,000 distinct CDR3 sequences, roughly 40% occurring once. Material: sorted CD4+, CD8+, or CD8+CD57+ T cells (not recorded which) from PBMCs. Source of these receptors: a human donor in good health. Each CDR3 is given with its conserved first and last residue. D genes are given only for firm matches. Part of the rows lack a size; the others show once, few, many or a class for expanded clones.

J | size | D | V | DNA | CDR3
TRBJ2-5 | many | TRBD2 | TRBV7-3 | TGTGCCAGCAGCTCCGGGGGGGCAGGGAAGACCCAGTACTTC | CASSSGGAGKTQYF
TRBJ1-2 | - | - | TRBV27 | TGTGCCAGCAGAACAGGGTACTATGGCTACACCTTC | CASRTGYYGYTF
TRBJ2-2 | - | - | TRBV6-2/TRBV6-3 | TGTGCCAGCAGTTACCCGCCCGCAGGGAAGGTCGGGGAGCTGTTTTTT | CASSYPPAGKVGELFF
TRBJ1-2 | - | TRBD1 | TRBV20-1 | TGCAGTGCTAGGGAGGGGGCTGGGTATGGCTACACCTTC | CSAREGAGYGYTF
TRBJ2-5 | - | TRBD1 | TRBV12-3/TRBV12-4 | TGTGCCAGCAGTCCAGGGGACAGGCAAGAGACCCAGTACTTC | CASSPGDRQETQYF
TRBJ2-3 | once | - | TRBV29-1 | TGCAGCGTTTCGCCCTCAGGGGATACGCAGTATTTT | CSVSPSGDTQYF
TRBJ2-1 | - | TRBD1 | TRBV6-1 | TGTGCCAGCAGGACAGGGGGCCCCGATAATGAGCAGTTCTTC | CASRTGGPDNEQFF
TRBJ1-1 | - | - | TRBV5-1 | TGCGCCAGCAGCTTGGAAAGGGGGAACACTGAAGCTTTCTTT | CASSLERGNTEAFF
TRBJ2-3 | - | - | TRBV9 | TGTGCCAGCAGCGGCCGGACGGACCACACAGATACGCAGTATTTT | CASSGRTDHTDTQYF
TRBJ1-2 | many | TRBD1 | TRBV20-1 | TGCAGTGCTGTATCACAGGGGGGAAACTATGGCTACACCTTC | CSAVSQGGNYGYTF
TRBJ1-2 | many | - | TRBV5-6 | TGTGCCAGCAACACAGTGGATTATGGCTACACCTTC | CASNTVDYGYTF
TRBJ1-3 | - | - | TRBV10-2 | TGCGCCAGCACCACAGGGTCATCCGCTGGAAACACCATATATTTT | CASTTGSSAGNTIYF
TRBJ1-1 | - | - | TRBV20-1 | TGCAGTGCTGAGGGCCTCCAGGGTGAAATCACTGAAGCTTTCTTT | CSAEGLQGEITEAFF
TRBJ2-6 | few | - | TRBV18 | TGTGCCAGCTCACCAGGGCAGGCAGCCTCTGGGGCCAACGTCCTGACTTTC | CASSPGQAASGANVLTF
TRBJ2-7 | many | TRBD2 | TRBV5-1 | TGCGCCAGCAGCCCCGGGACTAGCAGATACGAGCAGTACTTC | CASSPGTSRYEQYF
TRBJ1-2 | many | TRBD1 | TRBV5-1 | TGCGCCAGCAGCTTATCCGGGACAGGGGTCTATGGCTACACCTTC | CASSLSGTGVYGYTF
TRBJ2-1 | - | TRBD1 | TRBV5-6 | TGTGCCAGCAGCTTACCGGGACAGGGGATTCGAAATGAGCAGTTCTTC | CASSLPGQGIRNEQFF
TRBJ2-2 | - | TRBD2 | TRBV6-6 | TGTGCCAGCAGTTTTGAGCTAGCGGCGAACACCGGGGAGCTGTTTTTT | CASSFELAANTGELFF
TRBJ2-7 | - | TRBD1 | TRBV20-1 | TGCAGTGCTTCAGCCGGGACAGGGGCTTACGAGCAGTACTTC | CSASAGTGAYEQYF
TRBJ2-1 | many | TRBD2 | TRBV7-3 | TGTGCCAGCAGCCCCCGTGAAGCGGGGGGTTTGAATGAGCAGTTCTTC | CASSPREAGGLNEQFF
TRBJ2-6 | many | TRBD1 | TRBV15 | TGTGCCGCCAGCAGTTTAGGGGGCGCCTCTGGGGCCAACGTCCTGACTTTC | CAASSLGGASGANVLTF
TRBJ1-2 | - | TRBD1 | TRBV10-3 | TGTGCCTCCTCTGAAGGACAGGGGGCTTGGGTGACCTTC | CASSEGQGAWVTF
TRBJ2-3 | - | - | TRBV20-1 | TGCAGTGCCCCCGCCGGGTTTATGGCTAGCGGCACAGATACGCAGTATTTT | CSAPAGFMASGTDTQYF
TRBJ2-7 | - | TRBD1 | TRBV29-1 | TGCAGCGGTGCTAGAGTGGGACAGAAAAACGAGCAGTACTTC | CSGARVGQKNEQYF
TRBJ2-3 | once | TRBD1 | TRBV19 | TGTGCCAGTAGGGATGTCGGGGGACAGGGCACAGATACGCAGTATTTT | CASRDVGGQGTDTQYF